Listed below are T cell receptor beta chains from one sample, sequenced in a study of shared clonotypes between healthy human individuals. Libraries were prepared by immunoSEQ multiplex PCR; TCRdb keeps only in-frame clonotypes and omits some of them. Of about 380,000 clones in the sample, around 96% were seen once. Sample: memory CD8+ T cells sorted from blood. Receptors originate from a man aged 25-45 years in good health. The CDR3 runs from the conserved cysteine through the conserved F or W. The order of the fields is CDR3 DNA, CDR3 protein, V gene, J gene, D gene, clone size. The D gene is left open where the match is weak. Clone size, where shown, is once, few, many, or a class for clones that have expanded.

TGTGCCAGCAGCTTAGTTCTTAGGGACACAGAGACCCAGTACTTC	CASSLVLRDTETQYF	TRBV11-2	TRBJ2-5	-	-
TGTGCCAGCAGCCCGCCCGCAGGGGGCTACGAGCAGTACTTC	CASSPPAGGYEQYF	TRBV7-6	TRBJ2-7	TRBD1	-
TGTGCCAGCAGCTTGGACGGGGGCGCCTATGGCTACACCTTC	CASSLDGGAYGYTF	TRBV5-4	TRBJ1-2	-	once
TGTGCCAGCAGTCTTTGGACCACCTCGGAGACCCAGTACTTC	CASSLWTTSETQYF	TRBV28	TRBJ2-5	-	-
TGTGCCAGCAGTGATACAGGGCGGGTTGCTTTCTTT	CASSDTGRVAFF	TRBV28	TRBJ1-1	-	-
TGTGCCAGCAGTTACTCGTTCTACTCTGGGGGAGGGGGCTACACCTTC	CASSYSFYSGGGGYTF	TRBV6-5	TRBJ1-2	-	-
TGTGCCAGCAAACCAACCGGATTGCCTAACTCAGGGGGCAGGAAGACCCAGTACTTC	CASKPTGLPNSGGRKTQYF	TRBV28	TRBJ2-5	TRBD1	once
TGTGCCATCAGTAAGGGACTAGCGGGAGAGACAGATACGCAGTATTTT	CAISKGLAGETDTQYF	TRBV10-3	TRBJ2-3	TRBD2	-
TGCGCCAGCAGCCTCCGGGATTTCGGGGGGTTTTCCTCCACAGATACGCAGTATTTT	CASSLRDFGGFSSTDTQYF	TRBV5-1	TRBJ2-3	TRBD2	-
TGTGCCTGGAGTGTACAGCCGGGGTTAAAGACCCAGTACTTC	CAWSVQPGLKTQYF	TRBV30	TRBJ2-5	-	-
TGTGCCGGAGGTAGCAGGGGCAACGGATACAATGAGCAGTTCTTC	CAGGSRGNGYNEQFF	TRBV7-2	TRBJ2-1	-	-
TGCGCCAGCAGCCTAGGGACTAGCGCATCCAATGAGCAGTTCTTC	CASSLGTSASNEQFF	TRBV4-1	TRBJ2-1	TRBD2	-
TGTGCCAGTAGTACCCTCGGACCCTACGAGCAGTACTTC	CASSTLGPYEQYF	TRBV19	TRBJ2-7	-	once
TGTGCCAGCAGCGGCTCCATAGCGGGAGGCGGGCATGAGCAGTTCTTC	CASSGSIAGGGHEQFF	TRBV9	TRBJ2-1	TRBD2	-
TGCAGCGTTGGAGTCAGAGGGACCGGGGAGCTGTTTTTT	CSVGVRGTGELFF	TRBV29-1	TRBJ2-2	-	-
TGTGCCAGCAGCTTCTCCGCCGGACTAGCGGGGAACACCGGGGAGCTGTTTTTT	CASSFSAGLAGNTGELFF	TRBV11-2	TRBJ2-2	TRBD2	once
TGTGCCACCAGCAGATCAGGGAATTGGGAGACCCAGTACTTC	CATSRSGNWETQYF	TRBV15	TRBJ2-5	-	-
TGTGCCAGCAGCTTGGGCGTCCTCACAGGGGCAGCTTTCTTT	CASSLGVLTGAAFF	TRBV5-8	TRBJ1-1	TRBD1	-
TGTGCCAGCCTCGGGACTAGCGGGTCGAACTACAATGAGCAGTTCTTC	CASLGTSGSNYNEQFF	TRBV28	TRBJ2-1	TRBD2	-
TGCGCCAGCACCATCCGTCCACCCCCGGCCCCAGATACGCAGTATTTT	CASTIRPPPAPDTQYF	TRBV5-1	TRBJ2-3	-	-
TGTGCCAGCGGACGTTTAAGGAGGGCACACTACGAGCAGTACTTC	CASGRLRRAHYEQYF	TRBV11-2	TRBJ2-7	-	-
TGCGCCAGCAGCAAGGGCGCCGTGACAGGGAGGGACGAGCAGTACTTC	CASSKGAVTGRDEQYF	TRBV4-1	TRBJ2-7	-	-
TGTGCCAGCAGCTTGCTCCGAAACACCATATATTTT	CASSLLRNTIYF	TRBV5-6	TRBJ1-3	-	-
TGTGCAACTAAACGGGACTCATATAGCAATCAGCCCCAGCATTTT	CATKRDSYSNQPQHF	TRBV28	TRBJ1-5	-	-
TGCGCCAGCAGCCCCAGCCCCAGGGTGGTGAATTCACCCCTCCACTTT	CASSPSPRVVNSPLHF	TRBV5-1	TRBJ1-6	-	-
TGTGCCAGCAGTGTTGTGGGTTATAGCAATCAGCCCCAGCATTTT	CASSVVGYSNQPQHF	TRBV2	TRBJ1-5	-	-
TGCGCCAGCAGCCAAGACGGGAGGGCCTACGAGCAGTACTTC	CASSQDGRAYEQYF	TRBV4-1	TRBJ2-7	TRBD2	-
TGTGCCTGGAGTGTACCGTCGGCCTTTGGGAGTGAACAGCCCCAGCATTTT	CAWSVPSAFGSEQPQHF	TRBV30	TRBJ1-5	-	-
TGTGCCAGCAGCTTGGGGGACAATCAGCCCCAGCATTTT	CASSLGDNQPQHF	TRBV5-6	TRBJ1-5	-	-
TGCGCCAGCAGCGTACTAGCGGGGGGCACCGGGGAGCTGTTTTTT	CASSVLAGGTGELFF	TRBV5-1	TRBJ2-2	TRBD2	-
TGTGCCAGCAGCCCCACCGGACAGAACACCGGGGAGCTGTTTTTT	CASSPTGQNTGELFF	TRBV11-3	TRBJ2-2	-	-
TGTGCCAGCAGTCCCGGGCTCCAAGAGACCCAGTACTTC	CASSPGLQETQYF	TRBV6-5	TRBJ2-5	-	once
TGTGCCAGCAGTGGTTACAGGGGAGGCTACACCTTC	CASSGYRGGYTF	TRBV6-1	TRBJ1-2	TRBD1	-
TGTGCCAGCTCAACTCTAGCGGGAGGACCCACCGGGGAGCTGTTTTTT	CASSTLAGGPTGELFF	TRBV18	TRBJ2-2	TRBD2	-
TGTGCCTGGAGTAAAGGGCCAATTAATGAAAAACTGTTTTTT	CAWSKGPINEKLFF	TRBV30	TRBJ1-4	-	-
TGTGCCACTAGGACGTATACTGAAGCTTTCTTT	CATRTYTEAFF	TRBV19	TRBJ1-1	-	-
TGTGCCACCAGCGAAACAGGGGGCCTCACAGATACGCAGTATTTT	CATSETGGLTDTQYF	TRBV15	TRBJ2-3	TRBD1	-
TGTGCCAGCAGCTTAGAGGGGGACTATGGCTACACCTTC	CASSLEGDYGYTF	TRBV7-9	TRBJ1-2	-	once
TGTGCCAGCAGCGGACAGATTTCCTACGAGCAGTACTTC	CASSGQISYEQYF	TRBV25-1	TRBJ2-7	-	-
TGTGCCAGCAGCGTGGGACAGGGACAAGAGACCCAGTACTTC	CASSVGQGQETQYF	TRBV7-9	TRBJ2-5	TRBD1	-
TGCAGTGCCATGGTTCTGGGACAGCAGTACTTC	CSAMVLGQQYF	TRBV20-1	TRBJ2-7	-	-
TGTGCCAGCAGTTTCTGGGAGGGCGCTGGGTTAAATAAACAAGAGACCCAGTACTTC	CASSFWEGAGLNKQETQYF	TRBV28	TRBJ2-5	TRBD2	-
TGTGCCAGCAGTGCAGGGACTAGGAAAGGCAATGAGCAGTTCTTC	CASSAGTRKGNEQFF	TRBV2	TRBJ2-1	TRBD2	once
TGTGCCAGCAGCTTAGTAGACCGCAGGGGGAACACCGGGGAGCTGTTTTTT	CASSLVDRRGNTGELFF	TRBV7-8	TRBJ2-2	-	-
TGTGCCAGCAGTGCGAGTGGCCACGAGGCAGATACGCAGTATTTT	CASSASGHEADTQYF	TRBV2	TRBJ2-3	-	-
TGTGCCAGCAGTGAGATTGGACAGAGGGGCTACACCTTC	CASSEIGQRGYTF	TRBV27	TRBJ1-2	-	-
TGTGCCAGCAGCTTGGGCGCAGGGAAAGGCTACACCTTC	CASSLGAGKGYTF	TRBV11-2	TRBJ1-2	-	-
TGTGCCAGCAGCTTGGCCTCAGGCCCCTATTCCCAGCAGTACTTC	CASSLASGPYSQQYF	TRBV5-4	TRBJ2-7	-	-
TGTGCCAGCAGTTACTCTCCCAACACTAGCTCCGGGGAGCTGTTTTTT	CASSYSPNTSSGELFF	TRBV6-6	TRBJ2-2	-	-
TGCGCCAGCAGCTTGGACTCTGGAAACACCATATATTTT	CASSLDSGNTIYF	TRBV5-1	TRBJ1-3	-	-
TGTGCCAGCAGTTTAGCGAACACCGGGGAGCTGTTTTTT	CASSLANTGELFF	TRBV28	TRBJ2-2	-	once
TGTGCCAGCAGCTCAGATATATCGGCCCGGGGGGATACGCAGTATTTT	CASSSDISARGDTQYF	TRBV7-2	TRBJ2-3	-	-
TGTGCCAGCAGTGCCGGTAGCGGGAGCTCCTACGAGCAGTACTTC	CASSAGSGSSYEQYF	TRBV28	TRBJ2-7	TRBD2	-
TGTGCCATCAGTGAGGGGGCTAGCACAGATACGCAGTATTTT	CAISEGASTDTQYF	TRBV10-3	TRBJ2-3	-	-
TGTGCCAGCAGCTTATTTAGCGGGAGCTGGATCGGGGAGCTGTTTTTT	CASSLFSGSWIGELFF	TRBV7-8	TRBJ2-2	TRBD2	once
TGCGCCAGCAGCTGGGATAGCGGGAGGGCCTACGAGCAGTACTTC	CASSWDSGRAYEQYF	TRBV5-1	TRBJ2-7	TRBD2	-